A selection of T cell receptor beta chains follows, all from one sample in a study of early T cells in non-severe SARS-CoV-2 infection. TCRdb itself ran the 5' RACE reads through MiXCR, one entry per CDR3 protein. The sample lists 55,000 to 75,000 distinct CDR3 sequences; 4.5% to 7.5% were seen once. Here the sequenced sample was whole blood, taken at baseline. The receptors were sampled from an adult who was a healthcare worker with PCR-confirmed SARS-CoV-2 infection or an uninfected control (not recorded which). Both conserved end residues are part of each CDR3. D genes are given only for firm matches. Not every row has a clone size; where given, it reads once, few, many or a size class.

J gene: TRBJ1-5
D gene: .
V gene: TRBV28
clone size: many
CDR3 protein: CASSRSNQPQHF
CDR3 DNA: TGTGCCAGCAGTCGTAGCAATCAGCCCCAGCATTTT

J gene: TRBJ1-2
D gene: .
V gene: TRBV4-2
clone size: many
CDR3 protein: CASSTSTGPYGYTF
CDR3 DNA: TGTGCCAGCAGCACCTCGACAGGCCCCTATGGCTACACCTTC

J gene: TRBJ2-7
D gene: .
V gene: TRBV25-1
clone size: many
CDR3 protein: CASSYGHRSYEQYF
CDR3 DNA: TGTGCCAGCAGTTACGGACACCGCTCCTACGAGCAGTACTTC

J gene: TRBJ2-7
D gene: TRBD1
V gene: TRBV15
clone size: many
CDR3 protein: CATSARTGFPEQYF
CDR3 DNA: TGTGCCACCAGCGCCCGGACAGGGTTCCCCGAGCAGTACTTC

J gene: TRBJ2-5
D gene: .
V gene: TRBV7-6
clone size: many
CDR3 protein: CASSPVGSGRTETQYF
CDR3 DNA: TGTGCCAGCAGCCCCGTAGGTTCGGGTCGCACAGAGACCCAGTACTTC

J gene: TRBJ1-1
D gene: .
V gene: TRBV29-1
clone size: many
CDR3 protein: CSGGENTEAFF
CDR3 DNA: TGCAGTGGAGGGGAAAACACTGAAGCTTTCTTT

J gene: TRBJ2-1
D gene: .
V gene: TRBV12-2
clone size: many
CDR3 protein: CASRPIIRFYNEQFF
CDR3 DNA: TGTGCAAGTCGCCCGATAATCCGGTTCTACAATGAGCAGTTCTTC

J gene: TRBJ2-7
D gene: TRBD1
V gene: TRBV28
clone size: few
CDR3 protein: CASSPGGREGYEQYF
CDR3 DNA: TGTGCCAGCAGCCCAGGGGGTAGGGAAGGTTACGAGCAGTACTTC

J gene: TRBJ1-5
D gene: TRBD1
V gene: TRBV2
clone size: .
CDR3 protein: CATAVQGHQPQHF
CDR3 DNA: TGTGCCACGGCTGTACAGGGGCATCAGCCCCAGCATTTT

J gene: TRBJ2-5
D gene: .
V gene: TRBV9
clone size: .
CDR3 protein: CASSVLAGSWGETQYF
CDR3 DNA: TGTGCCAGCAGCGTACTTGCCGGGAGTTGGGGCGAGACCCAGTACTTC

J gene: TRBJ1-5
D gene: .
V gene: TRBV12-3/TRBV12-4
clone size: .
CDR3 protein: CASSYVGNQPQHF
CDR3 DNA: TGTGCCAGCAGTTATGTGGGGAATCAGCCCCAGCATTTT

J gene: TRBJ2-1
D gene: TRBD2
V gene: TRBV7-8
clone size: many
CDR3 protein: CASSPRLAGIYNEQFF
CDR3 DNA: TGTGCCAGCAGCCCTAGACTAGCGGGAATCTACAATGAGCAGTTCTTC

J gene: TRBJ1-5
D gene: .
V gene: TRBV20-1
clone size: many
CDR3 protein: CSASGNVYSNQPQHF
CDR3 DNA: TGCAGTGCTTCAGGGAACGTTTATAGCAATCAGCCCCAGCATTTT

J gene: TRBJ2-5
D gene: .
V gene: TRBV9
clone size: many
CDR3 protein: CASSSTQGRGETQYF
CDR3 DNA: TGTGCCAGCAGCTCCACACAGGGGCGGGGGGAGACCCAGTACTTC

J gene: TRBJ1-5
D gene: .
V gene: TRBV7-9
clone size: many
CDR3 protein: CASSLGASRPQHF
CDR3 DNA: TGTGCCAGCAGCTTAGGCGCGTCTCGGCCCCAGCATTTT

J gene: TRBJ2-3
D gene: TRBD2
V gene: TRBV6-5
clone size: many
CDR3 protein: CASSYSGLASGSTDTQYF
CDR3 DNA: TGTGCCAGCAGTTACTCGGGACTAGCGTCCGGGAGCACAGATACGCAGTATTTT

J gene: TRBJ1-1
D gene: .
V gene: TRBV5-1
clone size: few
CDR3 protein: CASSMLEDSTEAFF
CDR3 DNA: TGCGCCAGCAGCATGTTAGAGGACAGCACTGAAGCTTTCTTT

J gene: TRBJ2-1
D gene: .
V gene: TRBV10-3
clone size: many
CDR3 protein: CAISEEIRSMKQFF
CDR3 DNA: TGTGCCATCAGTGAGGAGATTAGATCAATGAAGCAGTTCTTC

J gene: TRBJ2-7
D gene: TRBD1
V gene: TRBV20-1
clone size: many
CDR3 protein: CSASFGTGGYEQYF
CDR3 DNA: TGCAGTGCTAGTTTCGGGACAGGGGGCTACGAGCAGTACTTC

J gene: TRBJ1-1
D gene: .
V gene: TRBV10-3
clone size: few
CDR3 protein: CAISPDGTNTEAFF
CDR3 DNA: TGTGCCATCAGCCCGGACGGAACGAACACTGAAGCTTTCTTT

J gene: TRBJ2-7
D gene: TRBD2
V gene: TRBV10-3
clone size: many
CDR3 protein: CAISESLAGEDEQYF
CDR3 DNA: TGTGCCATCAGTGAGTCACTAGCGGGAGAGGACGAGCAGTACTTC

J gene: TRBJ2-1
D gene: TRBD2
V gene: TRBV20-1
clone size: few
CDR3 protein: CSAPGLVNYNEQFF
CDR3 DNA: TGCAGTGCTCCGGGACTAGTGAACTACAATGAGCAGTTCTTC

J gene: TRBJ2-7
D gene: TRBD1
V gene: TRBV18
clone size: .
CDR3 protein: CASSSGTGLYEQYF
CDR3 DNA: TGTGCCAGCTCATCCGGGACAGGGTTATACGAGCAGTACTTC

J gene: TRBJ2-7
D gene: TRBD2
V gene: TRBV12-3/TRBV12-4
clone size: many
CDR3 protein: CASSTSGVYEQYF
CDR3 DNA: TGTGCCAGCAGCACCAGCGGGGTCTACGAGCAGTACTTC

J gene: TRBJ2-6
D gene: .
V gene: TRBV7-2
clone size: many
CDR3 protein: CASSRQGPGHLTQRSGANVLTF
CDR3 DNA: TGTGCCAGCAGCCGTCAAGGACCCGGACATCTAACCCAACGCTCTGGGGCCAACGTCCTGACTTTC

J gene: TRBJ2-1
D gene: .
V gene: TRBV6-5
clone size: once
CDR3 protein: CASSYSTAEEQFF
CDR3 DNA: TGTGCCAGCAGTTACTCTACAGCGGAGGAGCAGTTCTTC

J gene: TRBJ2-7
D gene: .
V gene: TRBV18
clone size: many
CDR3 protein: CASSPLKGPYEQYF
CDR3 DNA: TGTGCCAGCTCACCACTGAAGGGCCCCTACGAGCAGTACTTC

J gene: TRBJ2-7
D gene: .
V gene: TRBV20-1
clone size: many
CDR3 protein: CSARPMLGDEQYF
CDR3 DNA: TGCAGTGCTAGGCCCATGTTGGGGGACGAGCAGTACTTC

J gene: TRBJ1-1
D gene: .
V gene: TRBV3-1
clone size: many
CDR3 protein: CASSPPANRGLTEAFF
CDR3 DNA: TGTGCCAGCAGCCCCCCGGCAAATCGGGGTTTAACTGAAGCTTTCTTT

J gene: TRBJ2-3
D gene: .
V gene: TRBV6-5
clone size: many
CDR3 protein: CASSYDADTQYF
CDR3 DNA: TGTGCCAGCAGTTACGACGCTGATACGCAGTATTTT

J gene: TRBJ1-1
D gene: .
V gene: TRBV4-1
clone size: .
CDR3 protein: CASSLGRPGRRNTEAFF
CDR3 DNA: TGCGCCAGCAGCCTTGGTAGGCCGGGACGGAGGAACACTGAAGCTTTCTTT

J gene: TRBJ2-7
D gene: TRBD2
V gene: TRBV20-1
clone size: many
CDR3 protein: CSASGLAGVPSSYEQYF
CDR3 DNA: TGCAGTGCAAGCGGACTAGCGGGAGTCCCATCCTCCTACGAGCAGTACTTC

J gene: TRBJ2-1
D gene: TRBD2
V gene: TRBV6-2/TRBV6-3
clone size: few
CDR3 protein: CASSSRLTSGNANEQFF
CDR3 DNA: TGTGCCAGCAGTTCTCGGCTGACTAGCGGGAACGCAAATGAGCAGTTCTTC

J gene: TRBJ2-7
D gene: .
V gene: TRBV5-1
clone size: many
CDR3 protein: CASSLFGTSENEQYF
CDR3 DNA: TGCGCCAGCAGCTTGTTCGGGACATCGGAAAACGAGCAGTACTTC

J gene: TRBJ2-7
D gene: .
V gene: TRBV20-1
clone size: few
CDR3 protein: CSAGPSVGVEQYF
CDR3 DNA: TGCAGTGCCGGGCCCTCCGTAGGGGTCGAGCAGTACTTC

J gene: TRBJ2-7
D gene: .
V gene: TRBV20-1
clone size: many
CDR3 protein: CSARHVPWGFTYEQYF
CDR3 DNA: TGCAGTGCTAGGCATGTCCCTTGGGGATTTACCTACGAGCAGTACTTC

J gene: TRBJ2-4
D gene: .
V gene: TRBV28
clone size: .
CDR3 protein: CATRGGGPNIQYF
CDR3 DNA: TGTGCCACCCGAGGGGGGGGCCCAAACATTCAGTACTTC

J gene: TRBJ2-1
D gene: .
V gene: TRBV20-1
clone size: many
CDR3 protein: CSASGISEQFF
CDR3 DNA: TGCAGTGCTAGCGGGATCAGCGAGCAGTTCTTC

J gene: TRBJ2-1
D gene: .
V gene: TRBV19
clone size: .
CDR3 protein: CASSTSVRQGEQFF
CDR3 DNA: TGTGCCAGTAGTACTAGCGTGAGACAGGGTGAGCAGTTCTTC

J gene: TRBJ2-7
D gene: .
V gene: TRBV28
clone size: medium-sized
CDR3 protein: CASNRAVTSYEQYF
CDR3 DNA: TGTGCCAGCAACCGGGCAGTCACGTCCTACGAGCAGTACTTC

J gene: TRBJ2-5
D gene: .
V gene: TRBV7-2
clone size: medium-sized
CDR3 protein: CASSRQGGTETQYF
CDR3 DNA: TGTGCCAGCAGCCGACAGGGCGGGACAGAGACCCAGTACTTC

J gene: TRBJ2-5
D gene: TRBD2
V gene: TRBV29-1
clone size: many
CDR3 protein: CSGGTSGRGLEGQYF
CDR3 DNA: TGCAGCGGCGGGACTAGCGGGAGGGGCTTGGAGGGCCAGTACTTC

J gene: TRBJ2-7
D gene: .
V gene: TRBV7-8
clone size: medium-sized
CDR3 protein: CASSLHQGPSYEQYF
CDR3 DNA: TGTGCCAGCAGCTTACATCAGGGGCCCTCCTACGAGCAGTACTTC

J gene: TRBJ2-5
D gene: .
V gene: TRBV7-2
clone size: .
CDR3 protein: CASLPGVRLETQYF
CDR3 DNA: TGTGCCAGCCTCCCGGGGGTGCGATTAGAGACCCAGTACTTC

J gene: TRBJ2-5
D gene: .
V gene: TRBV7-7
clone size: many
CDR3 protein: CASSLSPGDEETQYF
CDR3 DNA: TGTGCCAGCAGCTTAAGCCCGGGGGATGAGGAGACCCAGTACTTC

J gene: TRBJ2-3
D gene: TRBD2
V gene: TRBV5-1
clone size: few
CDR3 protein: CASSLGSLAGGPDTQYF
CDR3 DNA: TGCGCCAGCAGCTTGGGGTCCCTAGCGGGAGGCCCAGATACGCAGTATTTT

J gene: TRBJ2-1
D gene: TRBD2
V gene: TRBV28
clone size: .
CDR3 protein: CASSTRPLAENNEQFF
CDR3 DNA: TGTGCCAGCAGTACTCGCCCCCTAGCGGAGAACAATGAGCAGTTCTTC

J gene: TRBJ2-1
D gene: TRBD2
V gene: TRBV7-9
clone size: many
CDR3 protein: CASSLIPLAGPNNEQFF
CDR3 DNA: TGTGCCAGCAGCTTAATTCCTCTAGCGGGGCCCAACAATGAGCAGTTCTTC

J gene: TRBJ2-6
D gene: .
V gene: TRBV7-9
clone size: medium-sized
CDR3 protein: CASSLVPGANVLTF
CDR3 DNA: TGTGCCAGCAGCTTAGTGCCCGGAGCCAACGTCCTGACTTTC

J gene: TRBJ1-2
D gene: TRBD1
V gene: TRBV4-2
clone size: many
CDR3 protein: CASSQDISTGVYGYTF
CDR3 DNA: TGTGCCAGCAGCCAAGATATCTCGACAGGGGTCTATGGCTACACCTTC

J gene: TRBJ1-5
D gene: .
V gene: TRBV6-1
clone size: few
CDR3 protein: CASSEEARGNSNQPQHF
CDR3 DNA: TGTGCCAGCAGTGAAGAAGCGCGCGGAAATAGCAATCAGCCCCAGCATTTT

J gene: TRBJ2-7
D gene: .
V gene: TRBV6-5
clone size: many
CDR3 protein: CASSYSRGSHEQYF
CDR3 DNA: TGTGCCAGCAGTTACTCCAGGGGTAGCCACGAGCAGTACTTC

J gene: TRBJ2-3
D gene: .
V gene: TRBV27
clone size: few
CDR3 protein: CASSQLAAGKGTDTQYF
CDR3 DNA: TGTGCCAGCAGTCAGCTGGCGGCGGGCAAGGGCACAGATACGCAGTATTTT

J gene: TRBJ2-7
D gene: .
V gene: TRBV28
clone size: few
CDR3 protein: CASSLGAGEQYF
CDR3 DNA: TGTGCCAGCAGTTTGGGGGCGGGTGAGCAGTACTTC

J gene: TRBJ1-1
D gene: TRBD1
V gene: TRBV4-1
clone size: .
CDR3 protein: CASSHVPGQGTNTEAFF
CDR3 DNA: TGCGCCAGCAGCCACGTCCCGGGACAGGGAACGAACACTGAAGCTTTCTTT

J gene: TRBJ2-3
D gene: TRBD1
V gene: TRBV7-2
clone size: many
CDR3 protein: CASSYDRATDTQYF
CDR3 DNA: TGTGCCAGCAGTTACGACAGGGCCACAGATACGCAGTATTTT

J gene: TRBJ2-7
D gene: TRBD2
V gene: TRBV7-8
clone size: few
CDR3 protein: CASSPPLRTAGVRAHEQYF
CDR3 DNA: TGTGCCAGCAGCCCGCCGCTGCGGACAGCGGGAGTTCGCGCCCACGAGCAGTACTTC